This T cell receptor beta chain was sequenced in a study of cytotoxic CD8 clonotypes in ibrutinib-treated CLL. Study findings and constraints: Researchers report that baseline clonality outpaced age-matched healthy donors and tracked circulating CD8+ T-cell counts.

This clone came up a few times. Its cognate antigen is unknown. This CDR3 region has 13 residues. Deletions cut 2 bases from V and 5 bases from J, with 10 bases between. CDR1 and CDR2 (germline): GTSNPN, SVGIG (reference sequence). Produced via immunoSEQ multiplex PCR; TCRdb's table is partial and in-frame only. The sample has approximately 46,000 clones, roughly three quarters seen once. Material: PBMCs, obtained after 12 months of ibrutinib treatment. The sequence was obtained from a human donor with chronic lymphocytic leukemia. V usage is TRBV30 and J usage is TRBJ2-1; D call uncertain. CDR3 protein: CAWSLTLNNEQFF. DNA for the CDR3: TGTGCCTGGAGTCTGACTCTCAACAATGAGCAGTTCTTC.